The rows below give T cell receptor beta chains drawn from one sample of a study of control samples from healthy donors and cancer patients. Some clones are missing from TCRdb's copy, which holds only in-frame ones; the method was immunoSEQ multiplex PCR. The profile shows about 120,000 clones, 85% to 95% of them singletons. Material for sequencing was PBMCs. The receptor source for this set is a man in his forties or fifties with head and neck cancer. CDR3s include the opening cysteine and the closing phenylalanine or tryptophan. The D gene is left open where the match is weak. Clone size is shown for a subset of rows, as once, few, many or a class of expanded clone.

j_call clone_size v_call d_call cdr3_nt cdr3_aa
TRBJ2-1 NA TRBV3-1/TRBV3-2 NA TGTGCCAGCAGCCAAGTACTCACCACAGCTCGAAAAACCTCCTACAATGAGCAGTTCTTC CASSQVLTTARKTSYNEQFF
TRBJ2-6 NA TRBV4-1 NA TGCGCCAGCAGCCAAGGGACAAGCACCTCTGGGGCCAACGTCCTGACTTTC CASSQGTSTSGANVLTF
TRBJ2-1 NA TRBV7-9 NA TGTGCCAGCAGCTTAATAGCGCATGGTGAGCAGTTCTTC CASSLIAHGEQFF
TRBJ1-2 NA TRBV2 TRBD1 TGTGCCAGCAGGCCCCGGACAGGTACTAACTATGGCTACACCTTC CASRPRTGTNYGYTF
TRBJ2-7 NA TRBV18 NA TGTGCCAGCTCACCCTTACAGGGCCCCTACGAGCAGTACTTC CASSPLQGPYEQYF
TRBJ2-2 NA TRBV7-2 NA TGTGCCAGCAGCTTTACAGCGAACACCGGGGAGCTGTTTTTT CASSFTANTGELFF
TRBJ2-7 once TRBV5-1 TRBD2 TGCGCCAGCAGGGGACTAGCGGTGGCCCGCTACGAGCAGTACTTC CASRGLAVARYEQYF
TRBJ2-1 once TRBV9 NA TGTGCCAGCAGCGTAGACTATTCCTTAAGCTCGCCTAAGCAGTTCTTC CASSVDYSLSSPKQFF
TRBJ2-1 once TRBV7-2 TRBD2 TGTGCCAGCAGCCAGGGACTAGCGGCTAAAAGGGAGTTCTTC CASSQGLAAKREFF
TRBJ1-2 NA TRBV5-1 TRBD1 TGCGCCAGCAGCTGGGCTCCGGGACAGGGATCAGATGGCTACACCTTC CASSWAPGQGSDGYTF
TRBJ1-6 NA TRBV19 TRBD1 TGTGCCAGTAGCTACGACAGGGAGGTTTCACCCCTCCACTTT CASSYDREVSPLHF
TRBJ2-2 NA TRBV18 NA TGTGCCAGCTCACCACAGGGGACTCAGAACACCGGGGAGCTGTTTTTT CASSPQGTQNTGELFF
TRBJ2-3 NA TRBV9 TRBD2 TGTGCCAGCCGTGGGACTAGCGGGGACACAGATACGCAGTATTTT CASRGTSGDTDTQYF
TRBJ2-1 NA TRBV28 TRBD2 TGTGCCAGCAGTGTTATAGCGGGGGGTTACAATGAGCAGTTCTTC CASSVIAGGYNEQFF
TRBJ1-3 NA TRBV3-1/TRBV3-2 NA TGTGCCAGCAGCCGGGGACCGCGGAGCTCTGGAAACACCATATATTTT CASSRGPRSSGNTIYF
TRBJ2-7 NA TRBV28 NA TGTGCCAGCAGTTTATCTGGGTACGAGCAGTACTTC CASSLSGYEQYF
TRBJ2-1 NA TRBV5-4 TRBD1 TGTGCCAGCAGCTCGGGACAGGGGGCGGGTGAGCAGTTCTTC CASSSGQGAGEQFF
TRBJ2-7 NA TRBV4-2 NA TGTGCCAGCAGCCAAGAAGCTAAGGGGCGCTACGAGCAGTACTTC CASSQEAKGRYEQYF
TRBJ2-2 NA TRBV4-2 TRBD2 TGTGCCAGCAGCCAACGCGGGGGGGCAACCGGGGAGCTGTTTTTT CASSQRGGATGELFF
TRBJ2-2 NA TRBV5-4 TRBD2 TGTGCCAGCAGCCCGCTAGCGGGGGTGAACACCGGGGAGCTGTTTTTT CASSPLAGVNTGELFF